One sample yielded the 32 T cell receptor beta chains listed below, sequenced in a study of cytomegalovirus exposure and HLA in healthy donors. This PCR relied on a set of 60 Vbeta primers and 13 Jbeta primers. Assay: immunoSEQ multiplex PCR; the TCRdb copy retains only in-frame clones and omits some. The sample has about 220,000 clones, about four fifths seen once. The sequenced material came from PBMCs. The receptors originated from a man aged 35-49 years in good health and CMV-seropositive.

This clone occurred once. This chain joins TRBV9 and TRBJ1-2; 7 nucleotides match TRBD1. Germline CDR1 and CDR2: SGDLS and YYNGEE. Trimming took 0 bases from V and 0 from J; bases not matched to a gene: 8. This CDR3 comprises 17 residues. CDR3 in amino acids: CASSVGGTDTSNYGYTF. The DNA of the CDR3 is TGTGCCAGCAGCGTAGGGGGGACAGATACTTCTAACTATGGCTACACCTTC. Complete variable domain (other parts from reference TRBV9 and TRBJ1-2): DSGVTQTPKHLITATGQRVTLRCSPRSGDLSVYWYQQSLDQGLQFLIQYYNGEERAKGNILERFSAQQFPDLHSELNLSSLELGDSALYFCASSVGGTDTSNYGYTFGSGTRLTVV.

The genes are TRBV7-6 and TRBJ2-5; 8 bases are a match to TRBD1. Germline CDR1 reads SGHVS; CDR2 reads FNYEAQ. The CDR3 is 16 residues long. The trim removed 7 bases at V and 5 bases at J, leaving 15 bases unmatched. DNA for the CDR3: TGTGCCAGCACCCAGGCCACCGGACAGGGTGGTGAGACCCAGTACTTC. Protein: CASTQATGQGGETQYF. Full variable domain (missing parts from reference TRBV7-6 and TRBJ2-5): GAGVSQSPRYKVTKRGQDVALRCDPISGHVSLYWYRQALGQGPEFLTYFNYEAQQDKSGLPNDRFSAERPEGSISTLTIQRTEQRDSAMYRCASTQATGQGGETQYFGPGTRLLVL.

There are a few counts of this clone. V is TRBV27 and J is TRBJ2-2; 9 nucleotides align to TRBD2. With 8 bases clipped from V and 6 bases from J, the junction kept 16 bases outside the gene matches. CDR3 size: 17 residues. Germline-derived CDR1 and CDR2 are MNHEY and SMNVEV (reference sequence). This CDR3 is CASWSSGIQKGSGELFF. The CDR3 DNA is TGTGCCAGCTGGTCTAGCGGGATACAAAAGGGGTCCGGGGAGCTGTTTTTT.

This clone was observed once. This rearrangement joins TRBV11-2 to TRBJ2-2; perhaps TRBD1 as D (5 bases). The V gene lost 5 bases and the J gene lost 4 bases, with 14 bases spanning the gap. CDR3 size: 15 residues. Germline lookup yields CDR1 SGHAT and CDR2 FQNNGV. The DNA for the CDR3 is TGTGCCAGCAGCGCTGCTACAGACAGCACCGGGGAGCTGTTTTTT. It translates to CASSAATDSTGELFF. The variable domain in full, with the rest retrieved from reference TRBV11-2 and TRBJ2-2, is EAGVAQSPRYKIIEKRQSVAFWCNPISGHATLYWYQQILGQGPKLLIQFQNNGVVDDSQLPKDRFSAERLKGVDSTLKIQPAKLEDSAVYLCASSAATDSTGELFFGEGSRLTVL.

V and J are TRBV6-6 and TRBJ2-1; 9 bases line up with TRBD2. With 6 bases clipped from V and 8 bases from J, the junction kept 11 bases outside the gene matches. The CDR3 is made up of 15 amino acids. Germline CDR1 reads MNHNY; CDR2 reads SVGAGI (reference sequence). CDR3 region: CASSPTAGGPHEQFF. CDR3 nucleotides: TGTGCCAGCAGCCCAACGGCGGGAGGGCCGCATGAGCAGTTCTTC.

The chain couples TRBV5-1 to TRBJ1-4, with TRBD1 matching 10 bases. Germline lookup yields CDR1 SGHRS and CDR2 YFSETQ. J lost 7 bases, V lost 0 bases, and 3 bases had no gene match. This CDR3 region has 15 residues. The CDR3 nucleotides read TGCGCCAGCAGCTTGGGGACAGGGGGTAGTGAAAAACTGTTTTTT. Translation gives CASSLGTGGSEKLFF.

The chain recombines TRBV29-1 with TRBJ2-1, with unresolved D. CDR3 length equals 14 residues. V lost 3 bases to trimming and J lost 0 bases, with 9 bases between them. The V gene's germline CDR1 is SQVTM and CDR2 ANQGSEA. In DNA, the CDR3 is TGCAGCGTTGACGGTCCTAGCTCCTACAATGAGCAGTTCTTC. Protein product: CSVDGPSSYNEQFF.

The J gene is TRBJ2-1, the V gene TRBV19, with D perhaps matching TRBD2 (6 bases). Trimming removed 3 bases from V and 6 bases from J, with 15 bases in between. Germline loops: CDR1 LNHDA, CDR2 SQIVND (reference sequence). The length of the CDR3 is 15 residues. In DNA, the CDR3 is TGTGCCAGTAGTATGGGTAGCGGAACCGGCAATGAGCAGTTCTTC. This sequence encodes CASSMGSGTGNEQFF.

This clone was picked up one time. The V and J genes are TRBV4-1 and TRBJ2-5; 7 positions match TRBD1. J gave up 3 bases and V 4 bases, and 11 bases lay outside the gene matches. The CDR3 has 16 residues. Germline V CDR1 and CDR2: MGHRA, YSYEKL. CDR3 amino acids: CASSPRDRVSEETQYF. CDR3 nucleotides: TGCGCCAGCAGCCCCCGTGACAGGGTGAGTGAAGAGACCCAGTACTTC.

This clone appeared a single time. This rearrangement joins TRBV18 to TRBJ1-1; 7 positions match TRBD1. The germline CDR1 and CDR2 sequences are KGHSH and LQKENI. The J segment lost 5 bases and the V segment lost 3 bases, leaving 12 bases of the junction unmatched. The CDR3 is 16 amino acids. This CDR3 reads CASSPHIEGAETEAFF. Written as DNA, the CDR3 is TGTGCCAGCTCACCCCACATCGAGGGGGCGGAAACTGAAGCTTTCTTT.

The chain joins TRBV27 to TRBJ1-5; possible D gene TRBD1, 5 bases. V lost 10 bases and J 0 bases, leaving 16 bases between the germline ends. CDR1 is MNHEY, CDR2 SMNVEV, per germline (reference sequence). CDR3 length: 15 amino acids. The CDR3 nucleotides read TGTGCCACTCGCCAGGGCGGAGATAGCAATCAGCCCCAGCATTTT. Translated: CATRQGGDSNQPQHF.

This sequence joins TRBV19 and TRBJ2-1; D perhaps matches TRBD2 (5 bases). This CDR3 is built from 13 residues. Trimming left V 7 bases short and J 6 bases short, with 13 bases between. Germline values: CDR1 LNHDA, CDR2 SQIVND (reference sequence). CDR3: CASKNPSSNEQFF. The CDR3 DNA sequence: TGTGCCAGTAAGAATCCTAGCTCCAATGAGCAGTTCTTC.

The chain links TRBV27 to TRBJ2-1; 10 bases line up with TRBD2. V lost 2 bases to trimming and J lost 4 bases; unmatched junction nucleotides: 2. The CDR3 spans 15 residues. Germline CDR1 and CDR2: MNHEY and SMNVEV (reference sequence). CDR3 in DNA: TGTGCCAGCAGTTTAGGACTAGCGGTTTACAATGAGCAGTTCTTC. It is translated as CASSLGLAVYNEQFF.

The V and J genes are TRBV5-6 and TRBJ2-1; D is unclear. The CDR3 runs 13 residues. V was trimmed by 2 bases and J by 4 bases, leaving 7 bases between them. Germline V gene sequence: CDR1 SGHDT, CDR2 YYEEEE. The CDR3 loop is CASSFTEYNEQFF. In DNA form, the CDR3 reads TGTGCCAGCAGCTTCACAGAATACAATGAGCAGTTCTTC.

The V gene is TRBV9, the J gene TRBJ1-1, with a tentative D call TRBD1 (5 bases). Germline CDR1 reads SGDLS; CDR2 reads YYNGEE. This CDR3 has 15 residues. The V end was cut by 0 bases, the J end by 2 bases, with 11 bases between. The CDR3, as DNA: TGTGCCAGCAGCGTAGAGGCAGGGTTAAACACTGAAGCTTTCTTT. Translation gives CASSVEAGLNTEAFF.

The CDR3 nucleotides are TGTGCCAGCTCATCGACCGGGACAGGAGGCGGGATTCAGTACTTC. It is translated as CASSSTGTGGGIQYF. V usage is TRBV18 and J usage is TRBJ2-4; 8 bases are a match to TRBD1. Germline V gene sequence: CDR1 KGHSH, CDR2 LQKENI. This CDR3 contains 15 residues. After removal of 5 bases from V and 10 bases from J, the junction contained 13 bases not matched to a gene.

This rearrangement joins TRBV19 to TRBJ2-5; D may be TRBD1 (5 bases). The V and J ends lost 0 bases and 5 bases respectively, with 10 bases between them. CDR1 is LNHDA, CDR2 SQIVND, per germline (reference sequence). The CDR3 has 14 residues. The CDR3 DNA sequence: TGTGCCAGTAGTATAGACGTTAAGGGGGAGACCCAGTACTTC. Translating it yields CASSIDVKGETQYF.

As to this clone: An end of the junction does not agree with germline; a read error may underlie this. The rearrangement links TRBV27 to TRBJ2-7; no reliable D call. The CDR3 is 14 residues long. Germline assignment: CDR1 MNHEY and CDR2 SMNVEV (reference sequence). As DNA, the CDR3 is TGTGCCAGCAGTTTATCGGCAGGCTCCCACGAGCAGTACTTC. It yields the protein CASSLSAGSHEQYF.

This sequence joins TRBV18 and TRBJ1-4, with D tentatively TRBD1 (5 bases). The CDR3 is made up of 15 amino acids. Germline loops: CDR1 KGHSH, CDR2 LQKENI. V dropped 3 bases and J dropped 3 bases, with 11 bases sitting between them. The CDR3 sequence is CASSPRTQSNEKLFF. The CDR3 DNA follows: TGTGCCAGCTCACCCCGGACACAGTCTAATGAAAAACTGTTTTTT.

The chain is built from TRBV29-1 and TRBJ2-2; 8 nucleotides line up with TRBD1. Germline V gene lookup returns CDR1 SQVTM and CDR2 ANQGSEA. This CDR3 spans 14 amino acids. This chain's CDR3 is CSGTGTGNTGELFF. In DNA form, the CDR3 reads TGCAGTGGAACCGGGACAGGGAACACCGGGGAGCTGTTTTTT.

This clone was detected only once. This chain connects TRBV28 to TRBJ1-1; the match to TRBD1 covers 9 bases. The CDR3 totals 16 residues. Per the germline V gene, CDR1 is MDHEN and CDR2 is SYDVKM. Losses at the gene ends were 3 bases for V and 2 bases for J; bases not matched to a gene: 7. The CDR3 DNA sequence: TGTGCCAGCAGTTTCCTCTCACAGGGGGCAAACACTGAAGCTTTCTTT. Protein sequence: CASSFLSQGANTEAFF.

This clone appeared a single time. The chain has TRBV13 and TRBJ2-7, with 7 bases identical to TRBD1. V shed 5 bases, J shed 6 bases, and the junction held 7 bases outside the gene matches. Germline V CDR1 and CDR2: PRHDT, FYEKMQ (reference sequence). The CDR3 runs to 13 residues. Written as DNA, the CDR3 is TGTGCCAGCAGCGGGGAGACAGGGAGCGAGCAGTACTTC. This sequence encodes CASSGETGSEQYF.

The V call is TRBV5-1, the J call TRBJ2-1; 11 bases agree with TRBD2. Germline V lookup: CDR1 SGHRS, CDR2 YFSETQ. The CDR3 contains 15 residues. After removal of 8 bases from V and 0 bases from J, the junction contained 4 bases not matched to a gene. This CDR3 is CASKGLAGSYNEQFF. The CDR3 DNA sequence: TGCGCCAGTAAAGGACTAGCGGGCTCCTACAATGAGCAGTTCTTC.

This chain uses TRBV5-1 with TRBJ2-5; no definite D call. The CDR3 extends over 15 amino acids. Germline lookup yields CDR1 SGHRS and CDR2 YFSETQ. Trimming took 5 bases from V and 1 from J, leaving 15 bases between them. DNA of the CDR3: TGCGCCAGCAGTACATGGGCAGGCCCCCAAGAGACCCAGTACTTC. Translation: CASSTWAGPQETQYF.

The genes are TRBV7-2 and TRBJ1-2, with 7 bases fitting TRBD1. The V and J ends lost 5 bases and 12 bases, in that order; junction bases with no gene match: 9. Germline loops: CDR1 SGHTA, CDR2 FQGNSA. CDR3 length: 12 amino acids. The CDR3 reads CASSPGQYAHTF. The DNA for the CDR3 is TGTGCCAGCAGCCCGGGACAGTATGCACACACCTTC. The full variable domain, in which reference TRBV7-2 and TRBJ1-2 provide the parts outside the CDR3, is GAGVSQSPSNKVTEKGKDVELRCDPISGHTALYWYRQSLGQGLEFLIYFQGNSAPDKSGLPSDRFSAERTGGSVSTLTIQRTQQEDSAVYLCASSPGQYAHTFGSGTRLTVV.

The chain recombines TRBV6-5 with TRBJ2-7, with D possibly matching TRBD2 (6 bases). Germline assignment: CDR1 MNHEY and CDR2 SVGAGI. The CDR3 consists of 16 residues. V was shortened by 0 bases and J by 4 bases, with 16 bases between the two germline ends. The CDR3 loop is CASSYSGQWRDYEQYV. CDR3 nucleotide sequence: TGTGCCAGCAGTTACTCGGGTCAATGGCGGGATTACGAGCAGTACGTC.

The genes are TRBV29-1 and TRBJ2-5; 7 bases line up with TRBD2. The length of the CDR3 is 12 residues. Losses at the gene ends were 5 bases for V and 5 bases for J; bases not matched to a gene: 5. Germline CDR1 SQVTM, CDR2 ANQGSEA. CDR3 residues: CSVLRGGETQYF. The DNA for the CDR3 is TGCAGCGTTCTTAGGGGAGGGGAGACCCAGTACTTC.

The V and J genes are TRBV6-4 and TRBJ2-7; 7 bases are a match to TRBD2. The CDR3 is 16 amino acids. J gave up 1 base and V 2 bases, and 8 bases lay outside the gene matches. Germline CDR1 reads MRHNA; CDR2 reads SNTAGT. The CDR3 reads CASSDDAGAFSYEQYV. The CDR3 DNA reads TGTGCCAGCAGTGACGATGCGGGAGCCTTTTCCTACGAGCAGTACGTC.

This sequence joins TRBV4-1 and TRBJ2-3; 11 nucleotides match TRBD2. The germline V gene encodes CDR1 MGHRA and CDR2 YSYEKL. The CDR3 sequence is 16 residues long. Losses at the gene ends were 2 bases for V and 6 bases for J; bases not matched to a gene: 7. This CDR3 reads CASSQRLAGSSDTQYF. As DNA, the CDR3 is TGCGCCAGCAGCCAACGACTAGCGGGAAGTTCGGATACGCAGTATTTT.

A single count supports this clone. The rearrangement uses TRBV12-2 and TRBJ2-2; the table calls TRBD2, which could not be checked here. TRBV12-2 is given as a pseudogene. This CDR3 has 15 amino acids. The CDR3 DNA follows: TGTGCAAGTCGCCCACTAGCGGGAGAGGGTGGGGAGCTGTTTTTT. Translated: CASRPLAGEGGELFF.

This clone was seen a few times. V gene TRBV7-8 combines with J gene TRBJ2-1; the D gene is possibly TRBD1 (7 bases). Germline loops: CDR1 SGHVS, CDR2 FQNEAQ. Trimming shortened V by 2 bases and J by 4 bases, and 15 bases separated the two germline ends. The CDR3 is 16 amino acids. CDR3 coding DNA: TGTGCCAGCAGCTTATGGGGCAGGGGGGAGTACAATGAGCAGTTCTTC. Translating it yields CASSLWGRGEYNEQFF.

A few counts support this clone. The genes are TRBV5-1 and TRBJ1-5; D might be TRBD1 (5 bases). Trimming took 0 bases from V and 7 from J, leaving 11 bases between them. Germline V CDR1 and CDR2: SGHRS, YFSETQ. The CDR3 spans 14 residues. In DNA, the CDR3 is TGCGCCAGCAGCTTGGGGGGGGAAGGGCAGCCCCAGCATTTT. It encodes CASSLGGEGQPQHF.